The 3 T cell receptor beta chains reported below all come from one sample, sequenced in a study of breast tumors, draining lymph nodes, adjacent tissues. Samples came from axillary lymph nodes draining the breast cancer. MiXCR, applied by TCRdb to the multiplex PCR reads, yields one record per CDR3 protein. The table lists about 140,000 distinct CDR3 sequences, over 25% of them singletons. Sequenced: axillary lymph node tissue. These receptors were obtained from a female donor with breast cancer. Some clones in this sample may be carry-over from other donors' samples.

There are a few counts of this clonotype. The junction does not match germline at one end; this may be a read error. The chain is built from TRBV5-1 and TRBJ2-5; the match to TRBD2 covers 7 bases. The V gene's germline CDR1 is SGHRS and CDR2 YFSETQ. The CDR3 totals 14 residues. Here the CDR3 DNA reads TGCGCCAGCAGCTGGGGACTACCCCAAGACACCCAGTACTTC. It codes for CASSWGLPQDTQYF.

Ten or more counts support this clonotype. DNA of the CDR3: TGTGCCAGCAGTATGGCTCAGCCCCAGCATTTT. Translated: CASSMAQPQHF. The rearrangement joins TRBV28 to TRBJ1-5; no reliable D call. Germline lookup yields CDR1 MDHEN and CDR2 SYDVKM. V was cut by 5 bases and J by 6 bases, with 5 bases left in between. The CDR3 covers 11 residues.

This clonotype has at least ten counts. This CDR3 is CSASTSGGNEQYF. In DNA, the CDR3 is TGCAGTGCTAGTACTAGCGGGGGAAACGAGCAGTACTTC. This chain uses TRBV20-1 with TRBJ2-7; the match to TRBD2 covers 11 bases. J gave up 5 bases and V 3 bases, and 3 bases lay outside the gene matches. The CDR3 sequence is 13 residues long. From germline, CDR1 is DFQATT and CDR2 SNEGSKA (reference sequence).